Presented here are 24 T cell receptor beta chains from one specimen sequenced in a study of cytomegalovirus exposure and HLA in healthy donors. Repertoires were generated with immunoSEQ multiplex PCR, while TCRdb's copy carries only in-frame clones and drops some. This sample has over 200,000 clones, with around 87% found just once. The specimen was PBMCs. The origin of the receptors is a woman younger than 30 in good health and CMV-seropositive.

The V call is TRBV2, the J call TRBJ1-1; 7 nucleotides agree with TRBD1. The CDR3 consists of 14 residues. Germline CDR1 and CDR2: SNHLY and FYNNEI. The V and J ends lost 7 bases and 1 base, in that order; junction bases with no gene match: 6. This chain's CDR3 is CASTAGQRNTEAFF. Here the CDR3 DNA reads TGTGCCAGCACGGCGGGACAGCGGAACACTGAAGCTTTCTTT.

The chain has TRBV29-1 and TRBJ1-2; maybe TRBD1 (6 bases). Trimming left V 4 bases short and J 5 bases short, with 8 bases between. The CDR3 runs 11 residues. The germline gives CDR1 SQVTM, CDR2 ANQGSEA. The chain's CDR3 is CSVARGYGYTF. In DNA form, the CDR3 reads TGCAGCGTTGCCAGGGGTTATGGCTACACCTTC. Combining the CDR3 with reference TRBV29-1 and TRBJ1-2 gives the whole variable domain SAVISQKPSRDICQRGTSLTIQCQVDSQVTMMFWYRQQPGQSLTLIATANQGSEATYESGFVIDKFPISRPNLTFSTLTVSNMSPEDSSIYLCSVARGYGYTFGSGTRLTVV.

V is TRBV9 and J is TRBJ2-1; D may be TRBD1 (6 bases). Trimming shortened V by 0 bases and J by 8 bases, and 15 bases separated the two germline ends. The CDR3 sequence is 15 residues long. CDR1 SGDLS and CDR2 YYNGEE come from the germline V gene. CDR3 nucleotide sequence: TGTGCCAGCAGCGTAGCTAGGACAGCGCGTTATGAGCAGTTCTTC. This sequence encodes CASSVARTARYEQFF.

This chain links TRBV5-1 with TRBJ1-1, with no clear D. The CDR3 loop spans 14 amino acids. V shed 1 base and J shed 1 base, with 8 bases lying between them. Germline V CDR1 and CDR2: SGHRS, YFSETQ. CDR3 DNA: TGCGCCAGCAGCTTGAGAGGCCCGAACACTGAAGCTTTCTTT. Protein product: CASSLRGPNTEAFF.

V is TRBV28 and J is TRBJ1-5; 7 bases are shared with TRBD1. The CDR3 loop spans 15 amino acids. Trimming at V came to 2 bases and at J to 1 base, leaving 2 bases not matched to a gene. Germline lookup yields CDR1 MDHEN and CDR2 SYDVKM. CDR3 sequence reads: CASSLRQGSNQPQHF. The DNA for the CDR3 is TGTGCCAGCAGTTTAAGACAGGGAAGCAATCAGCCCCAGCATTTT.

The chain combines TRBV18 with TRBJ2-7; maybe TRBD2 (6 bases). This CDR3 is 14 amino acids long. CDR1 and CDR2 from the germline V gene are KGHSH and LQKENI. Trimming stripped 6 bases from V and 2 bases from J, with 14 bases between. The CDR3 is CASSQSGRPYEQYF. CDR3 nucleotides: TGTGCCAGCTCTCAGTCCGGGAGACCCTACGAGCAGTACTTC.

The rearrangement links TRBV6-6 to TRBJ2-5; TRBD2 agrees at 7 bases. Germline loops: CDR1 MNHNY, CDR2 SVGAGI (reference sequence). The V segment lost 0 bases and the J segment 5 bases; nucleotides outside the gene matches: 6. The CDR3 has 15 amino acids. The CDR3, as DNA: TGTGCCAGCAGTTACTCGGGGACTACGTCGGAGACCCAGTACTTC. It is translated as CASSYSGTTSETQYF.

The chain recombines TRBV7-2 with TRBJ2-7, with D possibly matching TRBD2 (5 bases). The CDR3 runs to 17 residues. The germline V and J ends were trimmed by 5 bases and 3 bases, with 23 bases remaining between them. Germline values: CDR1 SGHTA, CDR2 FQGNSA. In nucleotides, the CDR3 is TGTGCCAGCAGCCTGGCGAGTTTGGCGGGCAGCCACTACGAGCAGTACTTC. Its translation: CASSLASLAGSHYEQYF.

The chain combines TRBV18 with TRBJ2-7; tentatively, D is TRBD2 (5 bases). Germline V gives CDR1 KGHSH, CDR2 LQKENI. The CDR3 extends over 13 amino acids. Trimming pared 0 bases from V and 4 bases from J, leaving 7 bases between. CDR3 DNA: TGTGCCAGCTCACCACCGGGAGAGTACGAGCAGTACTTC. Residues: CASSPPGEYEQYF.

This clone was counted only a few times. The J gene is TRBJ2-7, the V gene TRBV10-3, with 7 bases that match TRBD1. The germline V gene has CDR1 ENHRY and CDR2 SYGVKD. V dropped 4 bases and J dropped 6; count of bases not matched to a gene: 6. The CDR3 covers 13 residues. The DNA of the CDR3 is TGTGCCATCAGTGCCGACAGGGAAAGCGAGCAGTACTTC. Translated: CAISADRESEQYF.

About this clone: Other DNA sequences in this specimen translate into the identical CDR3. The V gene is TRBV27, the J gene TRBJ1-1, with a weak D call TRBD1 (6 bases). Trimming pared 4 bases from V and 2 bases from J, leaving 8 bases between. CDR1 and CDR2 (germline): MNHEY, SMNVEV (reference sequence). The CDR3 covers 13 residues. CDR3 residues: CASSSTGNTEAFF. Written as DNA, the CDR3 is TGTGCCAGCAGTTCGACAGGAAACACTGAAGCTTTCTTT.

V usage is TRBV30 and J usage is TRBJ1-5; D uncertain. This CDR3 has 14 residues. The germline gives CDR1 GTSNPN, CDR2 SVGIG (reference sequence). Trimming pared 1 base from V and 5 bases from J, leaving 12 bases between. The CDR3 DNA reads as TGTGCCTGGAGTGGCCGGGGTTGGGATCAGCCCCAGCATTTT. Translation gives CAWSGRGWDQPQHF. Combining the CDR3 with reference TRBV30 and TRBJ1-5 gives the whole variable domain SQTIHQWPATLVQPVGSPLSLECTVEGTSNPNLYWYRQAAGRGLQLLFYSVGIGQISSEVPQNLSASRPQDRQFILSSKKLLLSDSGFYLCAWSGRGWDQPQHFGDGTRLSIL.

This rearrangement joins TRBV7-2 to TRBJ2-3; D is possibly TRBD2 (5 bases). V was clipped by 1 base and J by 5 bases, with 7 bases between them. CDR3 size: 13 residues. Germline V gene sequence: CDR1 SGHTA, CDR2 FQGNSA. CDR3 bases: TGTGCCAGCAGCTTAGGCCGGGGAGATACGCAGTATTTT. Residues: CASSLGRGDTQYF. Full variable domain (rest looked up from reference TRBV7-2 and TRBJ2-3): GAGVSQSPSNKVTEKGKDVELRCDPISGHTALYWYRQSLGQGLEFLIYFQGNSAPDKSGLPSDRFSAERTGGSVSTLTIQRTQQEDSAVYLCASSLGRGDTQYFGPGTRLTVL.

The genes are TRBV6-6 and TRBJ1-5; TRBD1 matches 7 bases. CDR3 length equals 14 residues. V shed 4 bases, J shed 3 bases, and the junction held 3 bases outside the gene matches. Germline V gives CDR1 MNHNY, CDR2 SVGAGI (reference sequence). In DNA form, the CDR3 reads TGTGCCAGCAGTTCCGGACAGGCCAATCAGCCCCAGCATTTT. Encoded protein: CASSSGQANQPQHF.

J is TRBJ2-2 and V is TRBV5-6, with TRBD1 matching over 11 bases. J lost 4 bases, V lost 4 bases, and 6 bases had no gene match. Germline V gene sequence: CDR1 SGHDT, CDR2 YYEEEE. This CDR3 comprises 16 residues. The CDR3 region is CASSPMDRGPTGELFF. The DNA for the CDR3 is TGTGCCAGCAGCCCAATGGACAGGGGGCCCACCGGGGAGCTGTTTTTT.

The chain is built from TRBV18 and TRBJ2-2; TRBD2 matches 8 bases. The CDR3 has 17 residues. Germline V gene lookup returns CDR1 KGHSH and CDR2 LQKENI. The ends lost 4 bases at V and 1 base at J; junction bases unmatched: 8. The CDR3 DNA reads TGTGCCAGCTCACTTTCGGCTCTAGCGGGGAACACCGGGGAGCTGTTTTTT. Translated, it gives CASSLSALAGNTGELFF. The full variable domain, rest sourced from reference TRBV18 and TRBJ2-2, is NAGVMQNPRHLVRRRGQEARLRCSPMKGHSHVYWYRQLPEEGLKFMVYLQKENIIDESGMPKERFSAEFPKEGPSILRIQQVVRGDSAAYFCASSLSALAGNTGELFFGEGSRLTVL.

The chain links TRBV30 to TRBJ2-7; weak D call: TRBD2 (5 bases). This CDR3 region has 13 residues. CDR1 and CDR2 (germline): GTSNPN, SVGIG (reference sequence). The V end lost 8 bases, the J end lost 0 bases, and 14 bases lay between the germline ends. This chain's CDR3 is CAGGGGSSYEQYF. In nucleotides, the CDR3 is TGTGCCGGAGGAGGCGGAAGCTCCTACGAGCAGTACTTC.

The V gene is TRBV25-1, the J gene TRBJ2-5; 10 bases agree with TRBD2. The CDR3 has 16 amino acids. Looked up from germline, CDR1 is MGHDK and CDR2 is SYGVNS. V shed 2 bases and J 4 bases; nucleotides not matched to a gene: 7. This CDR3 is CASSEGQREGPETQYF. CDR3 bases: TGTGCCAGCAGTGAAGGCCAGCGGGAGGGCCCAGAGACCCAGTACTTC. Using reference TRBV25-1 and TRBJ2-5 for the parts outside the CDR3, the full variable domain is EADIYQTPRYLVIGTGKKITLECSQTMGHDKMYWYQQDPGMELHLIHYSYGVNSTEKGDLSSESTVSRIRTEHFPLTLESARPSHTSQYLCASSEGQREGPETQYFGPGTRLLVL.

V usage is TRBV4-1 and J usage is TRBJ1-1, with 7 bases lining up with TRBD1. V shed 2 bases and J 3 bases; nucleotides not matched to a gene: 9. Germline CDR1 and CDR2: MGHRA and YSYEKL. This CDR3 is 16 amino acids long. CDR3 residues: CASSQSPGGLYTEAFF. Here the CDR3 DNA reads TGCGCCAGCAGCCAAAGCCCAGGGGGACTTTACACTGAAGCTTTCTTT.

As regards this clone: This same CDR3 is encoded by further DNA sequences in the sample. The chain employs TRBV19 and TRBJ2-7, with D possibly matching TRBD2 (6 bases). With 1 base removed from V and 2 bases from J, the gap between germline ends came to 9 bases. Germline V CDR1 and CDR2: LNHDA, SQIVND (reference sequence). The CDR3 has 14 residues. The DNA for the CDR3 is TGTGCCAGTAGTATAGCTGGCGGGACCTACGAGCAGTACTTC. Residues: CASSIAGGTYEQYF.

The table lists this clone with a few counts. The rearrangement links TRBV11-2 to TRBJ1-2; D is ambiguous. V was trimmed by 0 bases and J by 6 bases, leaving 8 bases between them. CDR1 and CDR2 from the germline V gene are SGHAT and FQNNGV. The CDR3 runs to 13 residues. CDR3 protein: CASSLDRLDGYTF. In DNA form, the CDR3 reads TGTGCCAGCAGCTTAGACAGGTTGGATGGCTACACCTTC.

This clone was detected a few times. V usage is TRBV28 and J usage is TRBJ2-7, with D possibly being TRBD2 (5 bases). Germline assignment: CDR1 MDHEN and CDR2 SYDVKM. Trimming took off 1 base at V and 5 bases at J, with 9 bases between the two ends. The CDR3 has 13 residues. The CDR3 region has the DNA TGTGCCAGCAGTTTATTCGGAGGAAACGAGCAGTACTTC. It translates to CASSLFGGNEQYF. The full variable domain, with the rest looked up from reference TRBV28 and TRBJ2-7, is DVKVTQSSRYLVKRTGEKVFLECVQDMDHENMFWYRQDPGLGLRLIYFSYDVKMKEKGDIPEGYSVSREKKERFSLILESASTNQTSMYLCASSLFGGNEQYFGPGTRLTVT.

Written as DNA, the CDR3 is TGTGCCAGCAGTGATAACAGGGCAGGGGTGAACACTGAAGCTTTCTTT. Its protein product is CASSDNRAGVNTEAFF. The rearrangement links TRBV2 to TRBJ1-1; the D gene is possibly TRBD1 (6 bases). Germline CDR1 is SNHLY and CDR2 is FYNNEI. CDR3 length: 16 residues. Trimming removed 3 bases at V and 0 bases at J, with 14 bases between.

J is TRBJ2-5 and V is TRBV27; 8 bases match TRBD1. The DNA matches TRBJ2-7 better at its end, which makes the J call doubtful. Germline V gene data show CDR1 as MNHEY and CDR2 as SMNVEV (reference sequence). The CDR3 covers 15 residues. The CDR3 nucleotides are TGTGCCAGCAGTCTGGGGACAGGAGACTCCTACGAGCAGTACTTC. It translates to CASSLGTGDSYEQYF.